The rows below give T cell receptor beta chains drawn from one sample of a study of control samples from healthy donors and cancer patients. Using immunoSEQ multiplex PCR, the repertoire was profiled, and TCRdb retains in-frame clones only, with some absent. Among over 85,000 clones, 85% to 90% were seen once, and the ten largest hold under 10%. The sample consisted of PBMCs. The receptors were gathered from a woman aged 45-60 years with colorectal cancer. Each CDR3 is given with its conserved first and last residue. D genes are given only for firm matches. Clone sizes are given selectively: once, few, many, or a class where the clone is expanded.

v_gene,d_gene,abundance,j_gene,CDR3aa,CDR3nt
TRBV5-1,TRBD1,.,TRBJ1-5,CASSLEGASNQPQHF,TGCGCCAGCAGCTTGGAGGGGGCGAGCAATCAGCCCCAGCATTTT
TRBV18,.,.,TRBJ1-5,CASSPVFESNQPQHF,TGTGCCAGCTCACCAGTGTTCGAGAGCAATCAGCCCCAGCATTTT
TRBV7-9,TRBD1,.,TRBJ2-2,CASSPVGRGITGELFF,TGTGCCAGCAGCCCCGTGGGCAGGGGGATCACCGGGGAGCTGTTTTTT
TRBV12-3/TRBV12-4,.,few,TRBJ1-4,CASRPTGREKLFF,TGTGCCAGCAGACCAACAGGGAGGGAAAAACTGTTTTTT
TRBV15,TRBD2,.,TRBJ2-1,CATSSASGGSYEQFF,TGTGCCACCAGCAGTGCTAGCGGGGGATCATATGAGCAGTTCTTC
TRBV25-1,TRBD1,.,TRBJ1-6,CASSKGATNSPLHF,TGTGCCAGCAGTAAGGGGGCGACCAATTCACCCCTCCACTTT
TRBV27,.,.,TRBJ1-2,CASSSRLGGYTF,TGTGCCAGCAGTTCGAGGTTGGGTGGCTACACCTTC
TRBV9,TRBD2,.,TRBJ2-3,CASSAASGGAADTQYF,TGTGCCAGCAGCGCCGCTAGCGGGGGGGCAGCAGATACGCAGTATTTT
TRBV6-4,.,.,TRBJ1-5,CASSPGRNQPQHF,TGTGCCAGCAGCCCAGGACGGAATCAGCCCCAGCATTTT
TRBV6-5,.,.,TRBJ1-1,CASSPSGESTEAFF,TGTGCCAGCAGTCCTTCAGGGGAGAGCACTGAAGCTTTCTTT
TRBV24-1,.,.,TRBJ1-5,CATSDPGLNQPQHF,TGTGCCACCAGTGACCCGGGACTCAATCAGCCCCAGCATTTT
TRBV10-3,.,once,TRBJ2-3,CAISESRGSADTQYF,TGTGCCATCAGTGAGTCGAGGGGTTCCGCAGATACGCAGTATTTT
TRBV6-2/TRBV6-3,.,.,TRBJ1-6,CASSSGQYNSPLHF,TGTGCCAGCAGTTCTGGACAATATAATTCACCCCTCCACTTT
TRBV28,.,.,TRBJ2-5,CASSLAQETQYF,TGTGCCAGCAGTTTAGCCCAAGAGACCCAGTACTTC
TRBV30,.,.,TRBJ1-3,CAWSPSASGNTIYF,TGTGCCTGGAGTCCCAGTGCCTCTGGAAACACCATATATTTT
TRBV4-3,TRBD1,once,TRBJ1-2,CASSRGQGSNYGYTF,TGCGCCAGCAGCCGAGGACAGGGAAGTAACTATGGCTACACCTTC
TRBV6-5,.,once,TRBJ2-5,CASSHGAEQETQYF,TGTGCCAGCAGCCACGGGGCTGAACAAGAGACCCAGTACTTC
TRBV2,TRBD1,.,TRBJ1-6,CASSSTGGWSPLHF,TGTGCCAGCAGTTCAACAGGGGGATGGTCACCCCTCCACTTT
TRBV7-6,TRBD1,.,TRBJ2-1,CASSSPGTGYNEQFF,TGTGCCAGCAGCTCTCCCGGGACAGGGTACAATGAGCAGTTCTTC
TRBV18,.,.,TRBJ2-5,CASTPEPTRKETQYF,TGTGCCAGCACTCCTGAGCCGACTAGAAAAGAGACCCAGTACTTC
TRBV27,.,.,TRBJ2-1,CASSPDGVRAHYNEQFF,TGTGCCAGCAGTCCGGATGGGGTCCGCGCCCATTACAATGAGCAGTTCTTC
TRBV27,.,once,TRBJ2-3,CASSRGPDTQYF,TGTGCCTCCTCGAGGGGTCCGGATACGCAGTATTTT
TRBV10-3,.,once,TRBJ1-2,CAISQGPLEGYTF,TGTGCCATCAGCCAGGGACCTCTGGAGGGCTACACCTTC
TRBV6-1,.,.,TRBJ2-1,CASSEGRQVRYNEQFF,TGTGCCAGCAGTGAAGGACGACAGGTGCGCTACAATGAGCAGTTCTTC
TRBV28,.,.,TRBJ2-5,CASRGRETQYF,TGTGCCAGCAGAGGGCGAGAGACCCAGTACTTC
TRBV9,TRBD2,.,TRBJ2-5,CASTRGAGRTQETQYF,TGTGCCAGCACCCGGGGAGCGGGGCGAACCCAAGAGACCCAGTACTTC
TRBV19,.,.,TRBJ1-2,CATTPTRTGLGGYTF,TGTGCCACCACCCCCACCCGAACAGGGCTCGGTGGCTACACCTTC
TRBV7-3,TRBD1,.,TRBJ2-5,CASSSGQGRETQYF,TGTGCCAGCAGCTCTGGACAGGGTCGAGAGACCCAGTACTTC
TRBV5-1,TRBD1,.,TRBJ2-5,CASRDSQETQYF,TGCGCCAGTCGGGACAGTCAAGAGACCCAGTACTTC
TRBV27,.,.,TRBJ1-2,CASSRLQEGYGYTF,TGTGCCAGCAGTCGGTTGCAGGAGGGGTATGGCTACACCTTC
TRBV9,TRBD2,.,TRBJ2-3,CASSVGGTSGTDTQYF,TGTGCCAGCAGCGTAGGGGGGACTAGTGGTACAGATACGCAGTATTTT
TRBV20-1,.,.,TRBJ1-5,CSASVGSNQPQHF,TGCAGTGCTAGTGTAGGAAGCAATCAGCCCCAGCATTTT
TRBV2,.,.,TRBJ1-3,CASSAFGLISGNTIYF,TGTGCCAGCAGTGCCTTCGGTCTAATCTCTGGAAACACCATATATTTT
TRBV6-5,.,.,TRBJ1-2,CASSYGRRGDGYTF,TGTGCCAGCAGTTACGGGAGGCGGGGGGATGGCTACACCTTC
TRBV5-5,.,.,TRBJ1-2,CASSSGPYGYTF,TGTGCCAGCAGCTCGGGACCGTATGGCTACACCTTC
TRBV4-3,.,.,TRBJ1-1,CASSPRASLNTEAFF,TGCGCCAGCAGCCCGCGGGCCAGCTTGAACACTGAAGCTTTCTTT
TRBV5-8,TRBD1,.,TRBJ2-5,CASSLGTGVKETQYF,TGTGCCAGCAGCTTAGGGACAGGGGTAAAAGAGACCCAGTACTTC
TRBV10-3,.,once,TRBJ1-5,CAISQGLGNQPQHF,TGTGCCATCTCCCAGGGGCTAGGAAATCAGCCCCAGCATTTT
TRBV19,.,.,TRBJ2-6,CASSIRGKTGANVLTF,TGTGCCAGTAGTATAAGAGGGAAGACTGGGGCCAACGTCCTGACTTTC
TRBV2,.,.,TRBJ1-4,CASRERQDILNEKLFF,TGTGCCAGCAGAGAGCGGCAGGACATACTTAATGAAAAACTGTTTTTT